A single TCR beta chain is shown here with its context. No cognate antigen has been identified for it. Base quality data are lacking; no much larger clone is found one base away. This record belongs to a study of PD-1 blockade in mismatch repair-deficient tumors (dated by TCRdb to about 2017). For the study in its entirety: The trial enrolled 86 consecutive patients with more than ten mismatch repair-deficient cancer types between 2013 and 2016, all previously treated and progressing. Tumor-associated T cell clones in the peripheral blood of patients responding to PD-1 blockade were tracked using deep sequencing of TCR CDR3 regions. General findings and caveats noted by the study authors: Rapid expansion after pembrolizumab followed by contraction, generally before radiologic responses, was shown by tumor-resident clones, which were often undetectable in blood before treatment.

Receptor amplification or capture employed the immunoSEQ multiplex PCR assay. In its TCRdb copy, this immuneACCESS table keeps in-frame sequences only and misses some clones. Where compared with another copy, unresolved V genes explain less than half of these, and the others have no known cause. The sample table holds 95,000 to 150,000 clones, of which roughly 86% were seen once. Less than 15% of the sample rests with the top ten. Trimming removed 4 bases from V and 8 bases from J, leaving 14 bases between the germline ends. CDR3 length: 13 amino acids, cysteine to phenylalanine. The retained sequence is limited to the CDR3, 39 bases, with the frame set at the first base. CDR1 and CDR2, looked up from the germline V gene, are SGHAT and FQNNGV. Mismatch repair deficiency in every enrolled patient was established by polymerase chain reaction or immunohistochemistry. TCR sequencing was performed for a few patients who responded to pembrolizumab therapy. In the phase II trial, pembrolizumab PD-1 blockade was tested prospectively in advanced mismatch repair-deficient cancers, no matter which tissue of origin the cancers came from. Peripheral blood T cell samples were gathered serially, both before PD-1 blockade started and at multiple time points afterward. Blood sampling times were reported as weeks after the first pembrolizumab dose.

This TCR derives from an adult with mismatch repair-deficient cancer. The rearranged chain carries TRBV11-2 and TRBJ1-2, with a tentative D gene TRBD1 over 5 matching bases. The specimen was peripheral blood, collected 44 weeks after starting pembrolizumab. In nucleotide form, the sequence is TGTGCCAGCAGCTCCCGGGACGGGCGGGGCTACACCTTC. This gives the protein CASSSRDGRGYTF.